The 11 T cell receptor beta chains reported below all come from one sample, sequenced in a study of T-cell memory formation after mild COVID-19. TCRdb reprocessed the 5' RACE reads via MiXCR and lists one record per CDR3 protein. The data contain 470,000 or so distinct CDR3 sequences, 15% to 20% of them singletons. Sequencing was done on a sample of PBMCs or a T cell subset sorted from them (not recorded which). The receptors were gathered from an adult woman who had mild COVID-19 (a few samples of this study predate the infection). Cell type and time point are not known.

This clonotype was observed a few times. The chain combines TRBV12-3 or TRBV12-4 with TRBJ2-1; tentatively, D is TRBD2 (5 bases). With 6 bases removed from V and 12 bases from J, the gap between germline ends came to 15 bases. The CDR3 is made up of 12 amino acids. The CDR3 nucleotides read TGTGCCAGCAGCTCGGACTTGCCCCTGCAGTTCTTC. It encodes CASSSDLPLQFF.

This clonotype was seen many times. V usage is TRBV5-5 and J usage is TRBJ2-1; 16 bases are shared with TRBD2. Germline values: CDR1 SGHKS, CDR2 YYEKEE (reference sequence). This CDR3 has 18 residues. V gave up 3 bases and J gave up 7 bases; unmatched junction bases: 10. DNA for the CDR3: TGTGCCAGCAGCTCCCCGGGACTAGCGGGGGGGCCTCATAATGAGCAGTTCTTC. The encoded protein is CASSSPGLAGGPHNEQFF.

The chain has TRBV6-5 and TRBJ2-5; a possible D gene is TRBD2 (6 bases). The CDR3 covers 16 residues. The V end lost 0 bases, the J end lost 6 bases, and 17 bases lay between the germline ends. CDR1 is MNHEY and CDR2 is SVGAGI in the germline V gene. The CDR3 region is CASSYSGGPLVQTQYF. As DNA, the CDR3 is TGTGCCAGCAGTTACTCGGGGGGACCCCTTGTACAGACCCAGTACTTC.

CDR3 DNA sequence: TGTGCCAGCACTTCAGGGGGCGCGGGTAACTATGGCTACACCTTC. Translated: CASTSGGAGNYGYTF. V is TRBV6-6 and J is TRBJ1-2, with 8 bases that match TRBD1. The J segment lost 1 base and the V segment lost 7 bases, leaving 8 bases of the junction unmatched. Germline lookup yields CDR1 MNHNY and CDR2 SVGAGI (reference sequence). This CDR3 region has 15 residues.

The V gene is TRBV5-1, the J gene TRBJ2-3; either TRBD1 or TRBD2 may fit D (6 bases each). From germline, CDR1 is SGHRS and CDR2 YFSETQ. The CDR3 contains 16 residues. Trimming took off 3 bases at V and 2 bases at J, with 16 bases between the two ends. The CDR3 is CASSSAWGAYTDTQYF. CDR3 nucleotide sequence: TGCGCCAGCAGCTCGGCGTGGGGGGCCTACACAGATACGCAGTATTTT.

Only a few counts were recorded for this clonotype. The chain employs TRBV18 and TRBJ2-5; no clear D. Germline CDR1 reads KGHSH; CDR2 reads LQKENI. The CDR3 spans 12 residues. Trimming left V 3 bases short and J 3 bases short, with 5 bases between. Here the CDR3 reads CASSPREETQYF. As DNA, the CDR3 is TGTGCCAGCTCACCCCGTGAAGAGACCCAGTACTTC.

The chain carries TRBV11-2 and TRBJ1-6, with D perhaps TRBD1 (5 bases). Looked up from germline, CDR1 is SGHAT and CDR2 is FQNNGV. V was pared by 5 bases and J by 9 bases, with 14 bases between. There are 14 residues in the CDR3. For the CDR3, the DNA is TGTGCCAGCAGCCCTCTGGGAGGGGTTTCACCCCTCCACTTT. Translation: CASSPLGGVSPLHF.

This clonotype was observed a few times. The chain is built from TRBV12-3 or TRBV12-4 and TRBJ1-1, with D unclear. The CDR3 is 13 amino acids. V lost 3 bases and J lost 6, with 11 bases in between. CDR3 loop: CASSFFRGAEAFF. The DNA for the CDR3 is TGTGCCAGCAGTTTTTTCCGCGGCGCTGAAGCTTTCTTT.

The chain employs TRBV2 and TRBJ2-7; D call uncertain. CDR3 length: 13 residues. From germline, CDR1 is SNHLY and CDR2 FYNNEI. The germline V and J ends were trimmed by 2 bases and 2 bases, with 7 bases remaining between them. The CDR3 spells CASSEHWAYEQYF. The CDR3 region has the DNA TGTGCCAGCAGTGAACACTGGGCCTACGAGCAGTACTTC.

In this sample, this clonotype turned up a few times. The chain recombines TRBV30 with TRBJ2-3; D not certain. The germline gives CDR1 GTSNPN, CDR2 SVGIG (reference sequence). V was trimmed by 0 bases and J by 7 bases, leaving 5 bases between them. The CDR3 contains 11 residues. CDR3 amino acids: CAWSVLNTQYF. The CDR3 DNA follows: TGTGCCTGGAGTGTACTGAATACGCAGTATTTT.

The V gene is TRBV5-1, the J gene TRBJ2-5; maybe TRBD2 (7 bases). V shed 4 bases and J shed 5 bases, with 18 bases lying between them. This CDR3 has 15 amino acids. Germline assignment: CDR1 SGHRS and CDR2 YFSETQ. CDR3 coding DNA: TGCGCCAGCAGCGCCCGCGGGGGCTCGGAGGAGACCCAGTACTTC. Its protein product is CASSARGGSEETQYF.